Listed here are 10 T cell receptor beta chains from one sample, sequenced in a study of blood T cell repertoires in COVID-19. TCRdb's table, derived via immunoSEQ multiplex PCR, lists solely in-frame clones and lacks some. In the table there are fewer than 110,000 clones, 84% of which are singletons. Sequencing used peripheral blood. These TCRs come from a human donor in a cohort sampled during active COVID-19.

This clone was counted a few times. This chain connects TRBV5-4 to TRBJ2-2; D perhaps matches TRBD1 (5 bases). V was shortened by 5 bases and J by 5 bases, with 16 bases between the two germline ends. This CDR3 region has 15 residues. Germline V gene sequence: CDR1 SGHNT, CDR2 YYREEE (reference sequence). The CDR3 loop is CASREQALTTGELFF. The CDR3 DNA follows: TGTGCCAGCAGAGAACAGGCTCTGACTACCGGGGAGCTGTTTTTT.

The V gene is TRBV7-6, the J gene TRBJ2-1; 14 nucleotides match TRBD2. After removal of 5 bases from V and 7 bases from J, the junction contained 7 bases not matched to a gene. This CDR3 comprises 16 residues. CDR1 and CDR2 from the germline V gene are SGHVS and FNYEAQ. In nucleotides, the CDR3 is TGTGCCAGCAGCCAAAGGACTAGCGGGAGGTTAAATGAGCAGTTCTTC. This sequence encodes CASSQRTSGRLNEQFF.

The chain links TRBV5-1 to TRBJ2-7; D uncertain. This CDR3 spans 13 amino acids. Per germline, CDR1 SGHRS and CDR2 YFSETQ. V lost 4 bases and J lost 2, with 10 bases in between. The chain's CDR3 is CASSPSFAYEQYF. CDR3 nucleotides: TGCGCCAGCAGCCCCTCCTTTGCCTACGAGCAGTACTTC.

The chain is built from TRBV7-2 and TRBJ1-3; the D gene is possibly TRBD1 (5 bases). Between the trimmed V and J ends, which lost 2 bases and 0 bases, there was a span of 14 bases. Per germline, CDR1 SGHTA and CDR2 FQGNSA. The CDR3 loop spans 17 amino acids. The DNA for the CDR3 is TGTGCCAGCAGCTTACTGTCGGGACTGACCTCTGGAAACACCATATATTTT. This gives the protein CASSLLSGLTSGNTIYF.

The chain uses TRBV11-2 and TRBJ2-7; D ambiguous. Trimming left V 5 bases short and J 6 bases short, with 11 bases between. The CDR3 extends over 12 amino acids. Germline V gene data show CDR1 as SGHAT and CDR2 as FQNNGV. The chain's CDR3 is CASSPKPGEQYF. The CDR3 region has the DNA TGTGCCAGCAGCCCTAAGCCGGGCGAGCAGTACTTC.

The rearrangement uses TRBV18 and TRBJ1-5, with 7 bases matching TRBD1. In germline, CDR1 is KGHSH, CDR2 LQKENI. The CDR3 loop spans 12 amino acids. Losses at the gene ends were 6 bases for V and 7 bases for J; bases not matched to a gene: 3. CDR3 sequence (DNA): TGTGCCAGCTCGACAGGGCAGCAGCCCCAGCATTTT. Protein sequence: CASSTGQQPQHF.

The CDR3 spells CAISQRQQNTEAFF. In DNA form, the CDR3 reads TGTGCCATCAGTCAGAGACAGCAGAACACTGAAGCTTTCTTT. V usage is TRBV10-3 and J usage is TRBJ1-1; D may be TRBD1 (5 bases). The CDR3 loop spans 14 amino acids. V dropped 5 bases and J dropped 1 base, with 11 bases sitting between them. CDR1 is ENHRY and CDR2 is SYGVKD in the germline V gene.

V is TRBV7-9 and J is TRBJ2-1; TRBD2 aligns across 10 bases. This CDR3 is built from 16 residues. Germline lookup yields CDR1 SEHNR and CDR2 FQNEAQ (reference sequence). V lost 5 bases, J lost 5 bases, and 9 bases stayed unmatched. CDR3 sequence: CASSRGLATGDNEQFF. The CDR3 DNA reads as TGTGCCAGCAGCAGGGGACTAGCGACCGGTGACAATGAGCAGTTCTTC.

The rearrangement uses TRBV6-5 and TRBJ1-2, with TRBD1 matching over 9 bases. The germline gives CDR1 MNHEY, CDR2 SVGAGI. Unmatched junction bases numbered 7, after V lost 6 bases and J lost 8 bases. The CDR3 runs to 13 residues. The CDR3 protein is CASRKQGAVGYTF. CDR3 nucleotide sequence: TGTGCCAGCAGGAAACAGGGGGCGGTGGGCTACACCTTC.

V is TRBV14 and J is TRBJ2-4; 13 nucleotides agree with TRBD2. The germline gives CDR1 SGHDN, CDR2 FVKESK. The CDR3 consists of 17 residues. V lost 2 bases to trimming and J lost 6 bases; unmatched junction nucleotides: 7. The CDR3 DNA reads as TGTGCCAGCAGCCAAACTAGCGGGAGGGCCGGGGGAAACATTCAGTACTTC. It specifies CASSQTSGRAGGNIQYF.